This T cell receptor (beta chain) was sequenced for a study of cytomegalovirus exposure and HLA in healthy donors. Study overall: Among roughly 180 million T cells, an earlier analysis found approximately 110 million unique TCR beta sequences.

Trimming at V came to 4 bases and at J to 3 bases, leaving 8 bases not matched to a gene. Germline V gene data show CDR1 as SGHVS and CDR2 as FQNEAQ. There are 15 residues in the CDR3. PCR amplification relied on 60 Vbeta primers (plus 13 Jbeta primers). Clones were read by immunoSEQ multiplex PCR, and TCRdb kept only the in-frame ones, dropping some. The sample holds about 200,000 clones; 70% are singletons and the top ten take approximately 2.5%. This sequence originates from a man aged 40-49 years in good health and CMV-seropositive. V is TRBV7-8 and J is TRBJ1-2, with 7 bases matching TRBD1. Sequencing used PBMCs. CDR3 coding DNA: TGTGCCAGCAGCTGGGAGACAGGGCGGGACTATGGCTACACCTTC. This sequence encodes CASSWETGRDYGYTF.